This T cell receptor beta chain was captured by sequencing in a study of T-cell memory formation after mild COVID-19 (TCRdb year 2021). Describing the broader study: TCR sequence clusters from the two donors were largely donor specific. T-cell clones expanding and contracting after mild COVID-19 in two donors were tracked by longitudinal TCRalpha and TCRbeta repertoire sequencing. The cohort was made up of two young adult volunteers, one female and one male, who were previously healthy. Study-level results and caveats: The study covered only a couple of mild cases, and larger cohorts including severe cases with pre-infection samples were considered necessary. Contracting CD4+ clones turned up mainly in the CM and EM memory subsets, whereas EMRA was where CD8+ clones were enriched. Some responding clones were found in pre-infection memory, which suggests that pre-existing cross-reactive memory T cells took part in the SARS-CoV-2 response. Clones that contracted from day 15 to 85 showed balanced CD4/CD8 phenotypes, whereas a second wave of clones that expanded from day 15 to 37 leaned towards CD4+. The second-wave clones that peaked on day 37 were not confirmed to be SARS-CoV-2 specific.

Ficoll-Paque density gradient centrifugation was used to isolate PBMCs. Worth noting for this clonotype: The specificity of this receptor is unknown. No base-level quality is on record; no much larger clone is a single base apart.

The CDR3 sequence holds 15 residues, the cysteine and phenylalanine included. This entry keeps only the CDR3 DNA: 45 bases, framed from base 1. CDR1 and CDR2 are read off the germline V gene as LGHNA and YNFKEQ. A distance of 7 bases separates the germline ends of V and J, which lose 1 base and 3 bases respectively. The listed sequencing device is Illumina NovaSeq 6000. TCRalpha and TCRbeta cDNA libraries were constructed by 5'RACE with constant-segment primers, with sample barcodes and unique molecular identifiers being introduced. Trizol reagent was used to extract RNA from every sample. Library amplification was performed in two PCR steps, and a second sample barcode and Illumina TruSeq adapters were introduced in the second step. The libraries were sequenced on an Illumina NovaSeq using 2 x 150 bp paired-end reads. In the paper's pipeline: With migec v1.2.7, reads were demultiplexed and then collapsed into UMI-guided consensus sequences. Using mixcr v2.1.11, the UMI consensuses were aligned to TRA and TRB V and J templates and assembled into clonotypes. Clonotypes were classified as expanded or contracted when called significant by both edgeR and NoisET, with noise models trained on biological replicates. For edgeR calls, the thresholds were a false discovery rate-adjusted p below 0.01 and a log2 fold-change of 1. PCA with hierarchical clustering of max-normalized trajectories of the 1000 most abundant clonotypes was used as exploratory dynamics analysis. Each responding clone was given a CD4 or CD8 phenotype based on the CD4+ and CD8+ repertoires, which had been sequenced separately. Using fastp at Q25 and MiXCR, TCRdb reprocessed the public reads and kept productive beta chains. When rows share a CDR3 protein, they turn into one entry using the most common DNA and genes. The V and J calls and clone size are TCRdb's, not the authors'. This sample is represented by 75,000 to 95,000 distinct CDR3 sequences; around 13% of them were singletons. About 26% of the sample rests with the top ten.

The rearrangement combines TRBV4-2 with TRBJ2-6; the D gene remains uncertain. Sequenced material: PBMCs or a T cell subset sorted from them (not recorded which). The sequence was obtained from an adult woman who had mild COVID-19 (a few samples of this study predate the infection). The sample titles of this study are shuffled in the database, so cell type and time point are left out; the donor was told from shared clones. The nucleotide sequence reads TGTGCCAGCAGCCAAGCCGGCTTTGGGGCCAACGTCCTGACTTTC. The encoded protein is CASSQAGFGANVLTF.